The 10 T cell receptor beta chains below were found in one sample sequenced in a study of OX40 agonist ivuxolimab in advanced cancers. Library preparation was by the immunoSEQ multiplex PCR assay. TCRdb re-hosts the immuneACCESS table, in-frame sequences only. Its copies lack some clones; in the studies checked, an unresolved V gene accounts for under half of them, and the cause for the rest is not known. Counted in this sample were roughly 150,000 clones; around 94% of them appeared once. 0.3% to 0.35% of the sample is held by the ten biggest clonotypes. The sample was CD4+ or CD8+ T cells sorted from blood, taken in a trial of the OX40 agonist ivuxolimab. The receptors shown here come from an adult with an advanced solid tumor such as melanoma, head and neck, liver or kidney cancer.

The chain couples TRBV5-4 to TRBJ2-1; the D gene is possibly TRBD2 (5 bases). V lost 3 bases and J 2 bases, leaving 15 bases between the germline ends. The CDR3 covers 16 residues. Germline CDR1 is SGHNT and CDR2 is YYREEE (reference sequence). DNA of the CDR3: TGTGCCAGCAGCTATGGAGGCATCGGGCCCTACAATGAGCAGTTCTTC. Translation: CASSYGGIGPYNEQFF.

The chain links TRBV29-1 to TRBJ1-2; no firm D call. V was clipped by 2 bases and J by 6 bases, with 13 bases between them. The CDR3 consists of 13 residues. Germline CDR1 reads SQVTM; CDR2 reads ANQGSEA. CDR3 nucleotides: TGCAGCGTTGAACCGGCAGTTTGGAATGGCTACACCTTC. Residues: CSVEPAVWNGYTF.

The chain carries TRBV18 and TRBJ1-1, with D perhaps matching TRBD1 (6 bases). The germline CDR1 and CDR2 sequences are KGHSH and LQKENI. This CDR3 spans 13 amino acids. V dropped 5 bases and J dropped 4 bases, with 11 bases sitting between them. CDR3 region: CASSRTEGTEAFF. CDR3 nucleotides: TGTGCCAGCTCAAGGACAGAGGGCACTGAAGCTTTCTTT.

V usage is TRBV11-3 and J usage is TRBJ2-7, with D perhaps TRBD2 (6 bases). Trimming shortened V by 5 bases and J by 0 bases, and 14 bases separated the two germline ends. This CDR3 has 15 residues. Per germline, CDR1 SGHNT and CDR2 YENEEA. CDR3 amino acids: CASSRRTNSSYEQYF. In DNA, the CDR3 is TGTGCCAGCAGCCGAAGGACTAATAGCTCCTACGAGCAGTACTTC.

The chain joins TRBV4-2 to TRBJ1-2, with D maybe TRBD1 (6 bases). The V gene lost 4 bases and the J gene lost 5 bases, with 20 bases spanning the gap. This CDR3 has 16 residues. CDR1 is LGHNA, CDR2 YNFKEQ, per germline. The CDR3 protein is CASSLREGEYRYGYTF. Here the CDR3 DNA reads TGTGCCAGCAGCCTCCGTGAGGGGGAGTACAGATATGGCTACACCTTC.

V usage is TRBV27 and J usage is TRBJ1-5; no clear D gene. The CDR3 runs 15 residues. Trimming left V 2 bases short and J 6 bases short, with 14 bases between. Germline V CDR1 and CDR2: MNHEY, SMNVEV (reference sequence). CDR3 DNA: TGTGCCAGCAGTTTAAGTCGGTTGGGTCCTCAGCCCCAGCATTTT. It yields the protein CASSLSRLGPQPQHF.

This sequence joins TRBV19 and TRBJ2-3; D ambiguous. CDR3 length equals 11 residues. The germline V gene encodes CDR1 LNHDA and CDR2 SQIVND (reference sequence). V dropped 3 bases and J dropped 7 bases, with 5 bases sitting between them. CDR3 protein: CASSIGNTQYF. The CDR3 DNA follows: TGTGCCAGTAGTATTGGCAATACGCAGTATTTT.

CDR3 sequence: CASGPFSGGPLREQYF. The CDR3 DNA is TGTGCTAGTGGTCCCTTTAGCGGGGGGCCCCTTCGGGAGCAGTACTTC. The chain recombines TRBV12-5 with TRBJ2-7; 10 nucleotides agree with TRBD2. The V gene end was trimmed by 5 bases and the J gene end by 7 bases; junction bases not matched to a gene: 14. From germline, CDR1 is LGHNT and CDR2 FRNRAP. This CDR3 is 16 amino acids long.

This chain links TRBV28 with TRBJ2-3, with 8 bases fitting TRBD1. The trim removed 6 bases at V and 5 bases at J, leaving 10 bases unmatched. The germline V gene encodes CDR1 MDHEN and CDR2 SYDVKM. The CDR3 spans 15 residues. The CDR3 protein is CASRMTGVKVDTQYF. The CDR3 nucleotides read TGTGCCAGCAGAATGACAGGGGTCAAAGTAGATACGCAGTATTTT.

J is TRBJ2-1 and V is TRBV25-1; 7 bases agree with TRBD2. CDR3 length: 16 residues. The junction had 11 bases not matched to a gene; V was cut back by 6 bases and J by 3 bases. CDR1 and CDR2 from the germline V gene are MGHDK and SYGVNS. The CDR3 loop is CASSDLGGGYYNEQFF. As DNA, the CDR3 is TGTGCCAGCAGCGACCTCGGCGGGGGTTACTACAATGAGCAGTTCTTC.